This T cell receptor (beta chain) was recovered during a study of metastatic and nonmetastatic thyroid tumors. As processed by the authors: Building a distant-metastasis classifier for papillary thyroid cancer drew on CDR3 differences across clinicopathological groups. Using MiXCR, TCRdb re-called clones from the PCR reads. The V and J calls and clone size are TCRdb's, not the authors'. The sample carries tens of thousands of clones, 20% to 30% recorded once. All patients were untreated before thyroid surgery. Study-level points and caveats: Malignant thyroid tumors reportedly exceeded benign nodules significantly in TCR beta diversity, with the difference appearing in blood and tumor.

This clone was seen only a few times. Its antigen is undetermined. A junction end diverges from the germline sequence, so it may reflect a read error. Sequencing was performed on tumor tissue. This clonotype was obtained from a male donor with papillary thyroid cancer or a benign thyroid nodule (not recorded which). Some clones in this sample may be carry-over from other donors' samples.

CDR3 sequence reads: CASSLPGGTVGNHPQHF. The CDR3 DNA reads TGTGCCAGCAGTTTGCCCGGGGGAACCGTCGGCAATCATCCCCAGCATTTT. The V call is TRBV27, the J call TRBJ1-5, with a tentative D call TRBD1 (5 bases). The CDR3 consists of 17 residues. CDR1 is MNHEY, CDR2 SMNVEV, per germline (reference sequence).